These T cell receptor beta chains were read from a single sample in a study of T cell responses to AZD1222 COVID-19 vaccine. Profiled with immunoSEQ multiplex PCR; TCRdb holds only in-frame clones, not every one. The sample lists roughly 120,000 clones; approximately 90% were seen once. The specimen was peripheral blood, collected 28 days after the second AZD1222 dose. The receptor source for this set is an adult who received the AZD1222 COVID-19 vaccine. The CDR3 runs from the conserved cysteine through the conserved F or W. D genes are given only for firm matches. Some rows mark clone size as missing; the rest say once, few, many or name a class of expanded clone.

TRBV6-5	NA	NA	TRBJ2-5	CASSKTGRETQYF	TGTGCCAGCAGCAAGACAGGGAGGGAGACCCAGTACTTC
TRBV5-6	NA	NA	TRBJ2-7	CASSLLMGEQYF	TGTGCCAGCAGCTTGTTAATGGGCGAGCAGTACTTC
TRBV5-1	NA	TRBD1	TRBJ2-7	CASSRDRGLEQYF	TGCGCCAGCAGCCGGGACAGGGGACTCGAGCAGTACTTC
TRBV5-1	NA	NA	TRBJ1-1	CASSVQGLNTEAFF	TGCGCCAGCAGCGTACAGGGCCTGAACACTGAAGCTTTCTTT
TRBV5-1	once	TRBD1	TRBJ1-6	CASRSTGGGYSPLHF	TGCGCCAGCAGATCGACAGGGGGAGGATATTCACCCCTCCACTTT
TRBV6-2/TRBV6-3	once	NA	TRBJ1-2	CASSHGTESRYGYTF	TGTGCCAGCAGTCACGGAACGGAAAGTCGCTATGGCTACACCTTC
TRBV19	NA	TRBD1	TRBJ1-6	CASSIRDRDSPLHF	TGTGCCAGTAGTATCCGGGACAGAGATTCACCCCTCCACTTT
TRBV18	NA	TRBD2	TRBJ2-5	CASSPGLVETQYF	TGTGCCAGCTCACCGGGACTAGTAGAGACCCAGTACTTC
TRBV2	NA	NA	TRBJ1-6	CASSELRGENSPLHF	TGTGCCAGCAGTGAATTGAGGGGGGAAAATTCACCCCTCCACTTT
TRBV25-1	NA	NA	TRBJ2-7	CASSEQQGNFYEQYF	TGTGCCAGCAGTGAACAACAGGGAAATTTCTACGAGCAGTACTTC
TRBV11-2	few	NA	TRBJ1-1	CASTWTSMNTEAFF	TGTGCCAGCACTTGGACATCTATGAACACTGAAGCTTTCTTT
TRBV6-5	NA	NA	TRBJ1-3	CASRAEPSVGTIYF	TGTGCCAGCAGGGCTGAACCTTCTGTAGGCACCATATATTTT